The rows below give T cell receptor beta chains drawn from one sample of a study of T cells in narcolepsy. Sequenced by immunoSEQ multiplex PCR; TCRdb stores in-frame clones only, minus some. The sample consists of 30,000 to 45,000 clones, 75% to 90% of them appearing once. Sequencing was carried out using CD45RA- memory CD4+ T cells from PBMCs. The receptors derive from a human donor with narcolepsy. Both conserved end residues are part of each CDR3. D genes are given only for firm matches. Clone size, where shown, is once, few, many, or a class for clones that have expanded.

>TRBJ1-5|TRBV30|14|.|.
TGTGCCTGGAGTGGGACATATAGCAATCAGCCCCAGCATTTT
CAWSGTYSNQPQHF
>TRBJ2-1|TRBV11-2|14|TRBD2|.
TGTGCCAGCAGCTCCTTCGCGGGGGGAAATGAGCAGTTCTTC
CASSSFAGGNEQFF
>TRBJ1-2|TRBV2|11|.|few
TGTGCCAGCAGTGAAATAGTTAGTTTTTCCTTC
CASSEIVSFSF
>TRBJ2-7|TRBV9|15|.|.
TGTGCCAGCAGCGTAGACGGAGAGGGGTACGACGAGCAGTACTTC
CASSVDGEGYDEQYF
>TRBJ1-1|TRBV5-4|13|.|once
TGTGCCAGCAGCTTCGGACACAACACTGAAGCTTTCTTT
CASSFGHNTEAFF
>TRBJ2-1|TRBV9|15|TRBD1|.
TGTGCCAGCAGCCCCCGGGACAGGGGGCGCGTTGAGCAGTTCTTC
CASSPRDRGRVEQFF
>TRBJ2-4|TRBV5-4|14|.|.
TGTGCCAGCAGCTTCTTTGTCGCCAGAAACATTCAGTACTTC
CASSFFVARNIQYF
>TRBJ2-1|TRBV29-1|12|.|.
TGCAGCGTTGCCCACAGGGTCAATGAGCAGTTCTTC
CSVAHRVNEQFF
>TRBJ2-5|TRBV6-5|13|.|.
TGTGCCAGCAAGGAAACAGGGCGAGAGACCCAGTACTTC
CASKETGRETQYF
>TRBJ2-5|TRBV2|14|.|.
TGTGCCAGCAGTTATACAGGGAGCCAAGAGACCCAGTACTTC
CASSYTGSQETQYF
>TRBJ1-3|TRBV30|13|.|.
TGTGCCTGGAGTGAAACAGGGAGAAACACCATATATTTT
CAWSETGRNTIYF
>TRBJ2-6|TRBV4-3|16|.|once
TGCGCCAGCAGCCAAGAAATCTCCTCTGGGGCCAACGTCCTGACTTTC
CASSQEISSGANVLTF
>TRBJ2-1|TRBV6-5|15|.|.
TGTGCCAGCAGCAGGGGAGGGGGGGTTTACAATGAGCAGTTCTTC
CASSRGGGVYNEQFF
>TRBJ2-1|TRBV11-3|15|TRBD2|.
TGTGCCAGCAGCTTAGGCGTTAGCGGGGCCAATGAGCAGTTCTTC
CASSLGVSGANEQFF
>TRBJ1-2|TRBV7-8|13|.|.
TGTGCCAGCAGCTTCCTTCAGGGAAGAGGCTACACCTTC
CASSFLQGRGYTF
>TRBJ2-1|TRBV11-3|15|TRBD2|.
TGTGCCAGCAGCTTGGGACTAGCGGCCTACAATGAGCAGTTCTTC
CASSLGLAAYNEQFF
>TRBJ2-1|TRBV5-4|15|.|.
TGTGCCAGCAGCTTGGCGGGGGGCTGGAGGAATGAGCAGTTCTTC
CASSLAGGWRNEQFF
>TRBJ2-7|TRBV5-1|14|.|few
TGCGCCAGCAGCTTGGGCGGAGGGGTCTACGAGCAGTACTTC
CASSLGGGVYEQYF
>TRBJ2-7|TRBV30|17|.|.
TGTGCCTGGAGTGTTCTGGGCTCTTGGGAAGGGCAGAACGAGCAGTACTTC
CAWSVLGSWEGQNEQYF
>TRBJ2-7|TRBV30|13|.|.
TGTGCCTGGAGTGTCCCCCGGGGCGACAGGCAGTACTTC
CAWSVPRGDRQYF
>TRBJ2-2|TRBV7-3|16|.|.
TGTGCCAGCAGCGCCACTAATATCAGGGGTTCCGGGGAGCTGTTTTTT
CASSATNIRGSGELFF
>TRBJ2-2|TRBV4-3|16|.|.
TGCGCCAGCAGCCAGAGACGGATCCGTGGCCCCGGGGAGCTGTTTTTT
CASSQRRIRGPGELFF
>TRBJ2-5|TRBV7-2|13|.|.
TGTGCCAGCAGCTTGGGAATCCAAGAGACCCAGTACTTC
CASSLGIQETQYF
>TRBJ2-2|TRBV7-9|13|TRBD1|.
TGTGCCAGCAGCTCAACCCGACAGGGCGAGCTGTTTTTT
CASSSTRQGELFF
>TRBJ2-2|TRBV4-2|17|TRBD2|.
TGTGCCAGCAGCCAAGGGGGGCTAGCGGGGAACACCGGGGAGCTGTTTTTT
CASSQGGLAGNTGELFF
>TRBJ1-1|TRBV5-6|15|.|.
TGTGCCAGCAGCCTACAGGTCGGGAGTATAACTGAAGCTTTCTTT
CASSLQVGSITEAFF
>TRBJ2-3|TRBV7-2|14|.|.
TGTGCCAGCAAAGAGTTGGGGATCACAGATACGCAGTATTTT
CASKELGITDTQYF
>TRBJ1-1|TRBV5-1|15|.|.
TGCGCCAGCACCTCCTCCGCGTCAGGCAACACTGAAGCTTTCTTT
CASTSSASGNTEAFF
>TRBJ2-3|TRBV5-8|16|TRBD2|.
TGTGCCAGCAGCCAACCCTCACTAGCGGGTGTAGATACGCAGTATTTT
CASSQPSLAGVDTQYF
>TRBJ1-5|TRBV7-2|16|.|.
TGTGCCAGCAGCCGAAGGGCCGGGACCCGAAATCAGCCCCAGCATTTT
CASSRRAGTRNQPQHF
>TRBJ2-1|TRBV21-1|17|.|.
TGTGCCAGCAGCAATCCTAGCGGGCGTTGCTCCTACAATGAGCAGTTCTTC
CASSNPSGRCSYNEQFF
>TRBJ2-1|TRBV7-2|13|.|.
TGTGCCAGCAGCTCCCCTCGTTCTTACGAGCAGTTCTTC
CASSSPRSYEQFF
>TRBJ2-5|TRBV13|15|.|.
TGTGCCAGCAGCTACCTTGGGGGGGCGCAAGAGACCCAGTACTTC
CASSYLGGAQETQYF
>TRBJ2-3|TRBV7-2|13|.|.
TGTGCCAGCAGCACGTACAGCACAGATACGCAGTATTTT
CASSTYSTDTQYF
>TRBJ1-2|TRBV2|15|TRBD1|few
TGTGCCAGCAGCGAAACCCCGGACAGGGATTTTGGCTACACCTTC
CASSETPDRDFGYTF
>TRBJ2-7|TRBV29-1|14|.|.
TGCAGCGCCACTCCCCCGGGCCCGCATCGCGAGCAGTACTTC
CSATPPGPHREQYF
>TRBJ1-5|TRBV2|16|.|medium-sized
TGTGCCACGGATAGGATGGGGACTGCGAGCAATCAGCCCCAGCATTTT
CATDRMGTASNQPQHF
>TRBJ1-1|TRBV5-6|14|TRBD1|.
TGTGCCAGCAGCGAGGGGACAGGGATGGGTGAAGCTTTCTTT
CASSEGTGMGEAFF
>TRBJ2-3|TRBV9|15|TRBD1|.
TGTGCCAGCAGCGTATGGGACAGGGGGGGAGATACGCAGTATTTT
CASSVWDRGGDTQYF
>TRBJ2-7|TRBV28|13|.|.
TGTGCCAGCAGATCACAGGGATTGGGAGAGCAGTACTTC
CASRSQGLGEQYF
>TRBJ2-7|TRBV7-8|14|TRBD2|.
TGTGCCAGCAGTAAGAAGCGGGGCCCCTACGAGCAGTACTTC
CASSKKRGPYEQYF
>TRBJ1-1|TRBV5-6|15|TRBD1|.
TGTGCCAGCAGCAGTGCCGGACAGGGGGACACTGAAGCTTTCTTT
CASSSAGQGDTEAFF
>TRBJ1-2|TRBV5-1|14|TRBD1|.
TGTGCCAGCACCATGGACAGGGAGGTAGGGGGCTACACCTTC
CASTMDREVGGYTF
>TRBJ1-2|TRBV4-3|14|.|few
TGCGCCAGCAGCGCGCACCAGGGGCAGGGCGGCTACACCTTC
CASSAHQGQGGYTF
>TRBJ2-5|TRBV5-4|15|TRBD1|.
TGTGCCAGCAGCCAGAAGACAGGGGCAGGGGAGACCCAGTACTTC
CASSQKTGAGETQYF
>TRBJ2-3|TRBV11-3|14|TRBD2|.
TGTGCCAGCAGCCAACGGAGCGGGGGGGCCGTGGGGTATTTT
CASSQRSGGAVGYF
>TRBJ1-2|TRBV19|12|.|.
TGTGCCAGTACCCCGGGACATCAAGGCTACACCTTC
CASTPGHQGYTF
>TRBJ2-1|TRBV7-9|14|.|.
TGTGCCAGCAGCTTAGAGGGGGGTTACAATGAGCAGTTCTTC
CASSLEGGYNEQFF
>TRBJ2-2|TRBV2|14|.|few
TGTGCCAGCAGTGTTTCCAGGGCGGTCGGGGAGCTGTTTTTT
CASSVSRAVGELFF
>TRBJ2-1|TRBV18|14|TRBD1|.
TGTGCCAGCTCAGCAACGACAGGGGTGAATGAGCAGTTCTTC
CASSATTGVNEQFF
>TRBJ1-1|TRBV2|13|.|medium-sized
TGTGCCAGCAGTGAAGCCCCCGGGACGAAAGCTTTCTTT
CASSEAPGTKAFF
>TRBJ2-3|TRBV4-2|15|TRBD2|.
TGTGCCAGCAGCCCTACTAGCGTGTTAGGAGATACGCAGTATTTT
CASSPTSVLGDTQYF
>TRBJ2-1|TRBV9|16|TRBD2|few
TGTGCCAGCAGCGTAATCCCTAGCGGGGGGGACAATGAGCAGTTCTTC
CASSVIPSGGDNEQFF
>TRBJ2-7|TRBV7-2|13|.|.
TGTGCCAGCAGCTTGAGGAACTCCTACGAGCAGTACTTC
CASSLRNSYEQYF
>TRBJ1-2|TRBV11-2|14|.|.
TGTGCCAGCAGCCCCCGTGGCGAGTCCTATGGCTACACCTTC
CASSPRGESYGYTF
>TRBJ1-3|TRBV28|13|.|.
TGTGCCAGCAGTCCGCCCCCTGGAAACACCATATATTTT
CASSPPPGNTIYF
>TRBJ2-4|TRBV6-5|11|.|.
TGTGCCAGCAGTTATAAAAACATTCAGTACTTC
CASSYKNIQYF
>TRBJ2-7|TRBV5-3|14|TRBD2|.
TGTGCCAGAAGTCCCGGGACTAGCTTAGGAGAGCAGTACTTC
CARSPGTSLGEQYF
>TRBJ2-3|TRBV7-2|14|TRBD2|.
TGTGCCAGCAGCTTAGGGCTAGCGGGAGATACGCAGTATTTT
CASSLGLAGDTQYF